This T cell receptor beta chain came from a study of T-cell reconstitution after alpha-beta-depleted transplantation in children. The table lists this clonotype with many counts. V dropped 8 bases and J dropped 9 bases, with 14 bases sitting between them. This CDR3 is 12 amino acids long. Germline V lookup: CDR1 SEHNR, CDR2 FQNEAQ (reference sequence). Preparation of the TCRbeta library involved a method that used unique molecular identifiers. TCRdb itself ran the PCR reads through MiXCR, one entry per CDR3 protein. Of some 180,000 distinct CDR3 sequences listed, under 8.5% are singletons. This sequence originates from a boy younger than 10 with acute lymphoblastic leukemia, due to receive a stem cell transplant. The source material was PBMCs, sampled before TCRalphabeta/CD19-depleted stem cell transplant. The V call is TRBV7-9, the J call TRBJ2-4, with TRBD2 as a possible D gene (5 bases). Here the CDR3 DNA reads TGTGCCAGCGATTTGGGAGATGGCATTCAGTACTTC. Its protein product is CASDLGDGIQYF.